This TCR beta chain originates from a study of cytomegalovirus exposure and HLA in healthy donors. Broader study findings: Some public TCRs appeared in many individuals, while most sequences were rare.

Trimming cost V 3 bases and J 3 bases, with 8 bases left between them. The CDR3 has 13 residues. The germline V gene has CDR1 GTSNPN and CDR2 SVGIG (reference sequence). The assay was immunoSEQ multiplex PCR, and TCRdb's table has in-frame clones only and misses some. The sample has about 190,000 clones, about 82% seen once; the top ten hold around 1.6%. Details on this clone: Antigen specificity is unknown.

The sample consisted of PBMCs. This receptor was identified in a woman aged 18-29 years in good health and CMV-seronegative. J is TRBJ1-4 and V is TRBV30; D unresolved. The CDR3 loop reads CAWSADSNEKLFF. The CDR3 nucleotides read TGTGCCTGGAGCGCAGACTCTAATGAAAAACTGTTTTTT.